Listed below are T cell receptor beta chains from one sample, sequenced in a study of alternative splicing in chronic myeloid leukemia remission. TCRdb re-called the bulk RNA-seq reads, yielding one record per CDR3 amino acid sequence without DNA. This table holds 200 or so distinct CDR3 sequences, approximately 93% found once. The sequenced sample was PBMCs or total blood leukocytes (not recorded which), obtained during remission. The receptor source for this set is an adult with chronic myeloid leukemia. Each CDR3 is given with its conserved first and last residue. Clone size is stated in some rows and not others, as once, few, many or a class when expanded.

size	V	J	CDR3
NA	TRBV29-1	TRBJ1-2	CSVSGQGNYGYTF
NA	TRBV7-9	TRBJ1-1	CASSFGDKGPHLEAFF
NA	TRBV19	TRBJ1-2	CASSIVGTSPYGYTF
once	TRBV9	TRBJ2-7	CASSVEPLGTYEQYF
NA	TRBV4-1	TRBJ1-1	CASSPGGTGDTEAFF
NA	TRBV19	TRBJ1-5	CASSIPGAGGQPQHF
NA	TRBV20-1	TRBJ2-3	CSARLAGSRADTQYF
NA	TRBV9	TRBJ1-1	CASSGPWTEAFF
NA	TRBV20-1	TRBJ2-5	CSARVSSGGGTQYF
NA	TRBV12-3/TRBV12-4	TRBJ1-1	CASSAGQGFDTEAFF
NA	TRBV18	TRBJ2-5	CASSPGTLVQETQYF
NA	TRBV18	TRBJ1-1	CASSPTPPAEAFF
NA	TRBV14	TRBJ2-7	CASSQDSSYEQYF
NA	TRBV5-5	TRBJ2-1	CASSLGDFSYNEQFF
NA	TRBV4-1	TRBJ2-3	CASSQVQLAGTDTQYF
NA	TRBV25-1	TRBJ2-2	CASSRGLAANTGELFF
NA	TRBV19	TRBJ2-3	CASSIDPPGLRTDTQYF
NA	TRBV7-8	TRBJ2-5	CASSLSPWGSEHQETQYF
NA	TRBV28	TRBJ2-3	CASSLLAGYTDTQYF